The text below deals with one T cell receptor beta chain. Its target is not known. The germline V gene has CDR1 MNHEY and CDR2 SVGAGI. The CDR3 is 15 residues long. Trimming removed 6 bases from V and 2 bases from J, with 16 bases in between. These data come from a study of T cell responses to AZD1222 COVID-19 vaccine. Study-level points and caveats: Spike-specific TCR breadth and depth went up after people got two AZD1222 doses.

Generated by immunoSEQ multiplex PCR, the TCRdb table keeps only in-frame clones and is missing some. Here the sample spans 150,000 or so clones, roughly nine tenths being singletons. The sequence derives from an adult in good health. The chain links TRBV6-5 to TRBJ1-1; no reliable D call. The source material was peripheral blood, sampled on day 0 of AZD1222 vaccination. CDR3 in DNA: TGTGCCAGCAGGTGGCAGCAGAGTCCAAACACTGAAGCTTTCTTT. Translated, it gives CASRWQQSPNTEAFF.